The T cell receptor (beta chain) described here comes from a study of blood T cell repertoires in COVID-19. On the study more broadly: From the United States, Italy and Spain came samples of acute and convalescent COVID-19. Sample material is recorded as cDNA or gDNA derived from T cells, B-cell-depleted T cells, or PBMCs.

This CDR3 has 16 residues. Between the trimmed V and J ends, which lost 0 bases and 7 bases, there was a span of 16 bases. How the authors handled the data: Reference gene primer amplification gave nucleated cell count estimates. Assay: immunoSEQ multiplex PCR; the TCRdb copy retains only in-frame clones and omits some. That table gives V, J and clone size, and the DNA gave D and trimming. This table holds around 200,000 clones, roughly 80% found once. Input material: peripheral blood. The clonotype was recovered from a woman aged 45-65 years with acute or convalescent COVID-19. The rearrangement joins TRBV23-1 to TRBJ2-1, with D tentatively TRBD1 (5 bases). TRBV23-1 carries the ORF label, with uncertain function. CDR3 amino acids: CASSQSSGRVGNEQFF. The CDR3 region has the DNA TGCGCCAGCAGTCAATCCTCAGGCAGGGTGGGGAATGAGCAGTTCTTC.